These 18 T cell receptor beta chains came from one sample sequenced in a study of T cells in Graves' hyperthyroidism and ophthalmopathy. Amplification of TCR beta CDR3 regions was performed using RNA transcripts as template. Researchers ran a first-round RT-PCR on the TCR CDR3 using the HTBI primer set. TCRdb reanalysed the multiplex PCR reads using MiXCR and keeps one entry per CDR3 protein. Of about 720,000 distinct CDR3 sequences in the sample, around a sixth are singletons; the top ten hold roughly 17%. Material for sequencing was blood. These receptors were taken from a woman aged 45-59 years with Graves' hyperthyroidism that later progressed to Graves' ophthalmopathy.

V gene TRBV4-1 combines with J gene TRBJ2-3; 16 bases fit TRBD2. The germline V gene encodes CDR1 MGHRA and CDR2 YSYEKL. The CDR3 is 20 residues long. With 3 bases clipped from V and 4 bases from J, the junction kept 13 bases outside the gene matches. DNA of the CDR3: TGCGCCAGCAGCCAGACCTTCGGGACTAGCGGGGGGGAACGTTCAGATACGCAGTATTTT. It encodes CASSQTFGTSGGERSDTQYF.

This clonotype was seen at least ten times. This chain joins TRBV3-1 and TRBJ2-2; D is undetermined. The germline V gene has CDR1 LGHDT and CDR2 YNNKEL (reference sequence). This CDR3 contains 16 residues. The germline V and J ends were trimmed by 1 base and 0 bases, with 9 bases remaining between them. CDR3 in DNA: TGTGCCAGCAGCCAAGCTCTCGCGGCGAACACCGGGGAGCTGTTTTTT. Its translation is CASSQALAANTGELFF.

The V gene is TRBV20-1, the J gene TRBJ2-7; unclear D gene. The CDR3 contains 10 residues. CDR1 and CDR2 (germline): DFQATT, SNEGSKA (reference sequence). V was pared by 3 bases and J by 1 base, with 1 base between. Here the CDR3 reads CSARSYEQYF. CDR3 sequence (DNA): TGCAGTGCTAGGTCCTACGAGCAGTACTTC.

Many counts were recorded for this clonotype. The rearrangement uses TRBV6-2 or TRBV6-3 and TRBJ2-1; TRBD2 is a possible D gene (6 bases). The CDR3 sequence is 15 residues long. Trimming cost V 8 bases and J 1 base, with 15 bases left between them. The germline V gene encodes CDR1 MNHEY and CDR2 SVGEGT. CDR3 sequence reads: CASGGRDSSYNEQFF. As DNA, the CDR3 is TGTGCCAGCGGGGGACGGGACTCATCCTACAATGAGCAGTTCTTC.

This clonotype showed up just a few times. This chain joins TRBV6-1 and TRBJ2-5, with D perhaps TRBD2 (7 bases). Germline V gene data show CDR1 as MNHNS and CDR2 as SASEGT. CDR3 length equals 14 residues. Trimming took 9 bases from V and 1 from J, leaving 15 bases between them. This CDR3 reads CASRGGTVQETQYF. CDR3 nucleotide sequence: TGTGCCAGTAGGGGGGGGACCGTCCAAGAGACCCAGTACTTC.

This clonotype was seen at least ten times. This chain links TRBV11-2 with TRBJ2-1; D not resolved. The germline CDR1 and CDR2 sequences are SGHAT and FQNNGV. The CDR3 spans 14 residues. Trimming left V 2 bases short and J 0 bases short, with 5 bases between. Here the CDR3 DNA reads TGTGCCAGCAGCTTAAGAGCCTCCTACAATGAGCAGTTCTTC. This encodes CASSLRASYNEQFF.

This clonotype occurred many times. This chain uses TRBV2 with TRBJ1-1; 11 positions agree with TRBD1. The CDR3 extends over 16 amino acids. Losses at the gene ends were 4 bases for V and 4 bases for J; bases not matched to a gene: 8. Germline V gene data show CDR1 as SNHLY and CDR2 as FYNNEI. For the CDR3, the DNA is TGTGCCAGCAGTGGGGCCGGGACAGGGGGTGGCACTGAAGCTTTCTTT. Protein: CASSGAGTGGGTEAFF.

The chain joins TRBV5-8 to TRBJ2-5; 7 positions agree with TRBD1. The CDR3 has 16 residues. The trim removed 0 bases at V and 5 bases at J, leaving 10 bases unmatched. CDR1 SGHTS and CDR2 YDEGEE come from the germline V gene. CDR3 residues: CASSLVFGQARETQYF. The DNA for the CDR3 is TGTGCCAGCAGCTTGGTCTTCGGACAGGCCCGTGAGACCCAGTACTTC.

CDR3 loop: CASSLAGQGYNSPLHF. The CDR3 DNA is TGTGCCAGCAGCTTGGCAGGCCAGGGGTATAATTCACCCCTCCACTTT. The chain joins TRBV5-8 to TRBJ1-6; weak D call: TRBD1 (6 bases). CDR3 size: 16 residues. From germline, CDR1 is SGHTS and CDR2 YDEGEE. V was cut by 0 bases and J by 4 bases, with 11 bases left in between.

The genes are TRBV6-2 or TRBV6-3 and TRBJ1-2, with unresolved D. The CDR3 is made up of 13 amino acids. Germline V gene data show CDR1 as MNHEY and CDR2 as SVGEGT. Trimming stripped 2 bases from V and 8 bases from J, with 12 bases between. The chain's CDR3 is CASSYGSRRGYTF. The CDR3 coding sequence is TGTGCCAGCAGTTACGGGTCCCGCAGGGGCTACACCTTC.

The chain uses TRBV18 and TRBJ1-1, with D possibly matching TRBD1 (5 bases). CDR1 is KGHSH, CDR2 LQKENI, per germline. This CDR3 comprises 16 residues. Between the trimmed V and J ends, which lost 3 bases and 4 bases, there was a span of 18 bases. The CDR3 sequence is CASSPFGQGEGTEAFF. The DNA for the CDR3 is TGTGCCAGCTCACCCTTCGGGCAGGGAGAAGGCACTGAAGCTTTCTTT.

At least ten counts were recorded for this clonotype. The chain uses TRBV3-1 and TRBJ1-1; 7 nucleotides align to TRBD1. The CDR3 is 14 residues long. CDR1 is LGHDT, CDR2 YNNKEL, per germline (reference sequence). V shed 5 bases and J 5 bases; nucleotides not matched to a gene: 8. The CDR3 sequence: CASSSQGMGTEAFF. The CDR3 coding sequence is TGTGCCAGCAGCTCACAGGGGATGGGGACTGAAGCTTTCTTT.

This clonotype was seen many times. The chain has TRBV20-1 and TRBJ2-7; 8 bases are shared with TRBD1. Trimming cost V 6 bases and J 2 bases; bases outside gene matches: 6. The germline V gene has CDR1 DFQATT and CDR2 SNEGSKA (reference sequence). The CDR3 is 13 amino acids. The DNA of the CDR3 is TGCAGTGCGCCAGGACAGGGAGCCTACGAGCAGTACTTC. Encoded protein: CSAPGQGAYEQYF.

This chain connects TRBV7-9 to TRBJ1-2; 8 bases agree with TRBD1. After removal of 5 bases from V and 7 bases from J, the junction contained 6 bases not matched to a gene. The germline V gene has CDR1 SEHNR and CDR2 FQNEAQ (reference sequence). The CDR3 has 13 residues. The CDR3 DNA reads as TGTGCCAGCAGCGCTAGGACAGGGAGTGGCTACACCTTC. Translating it yields CASSARTGSGYTF.

The genes are TRBV20-1 and TRBJ1-1; no definite D call. In germline, CDR1 is DFQATT, CDR2 SNEGSKA (reference sequence). The CDR3 runs 14 residues. V was pared by 6 bases and J by 4 bases, with 18 bases between. The CDR3 is CSARPGFSTTEAFF. CDR3 bases: TGCAGTGCCCGGCCGGGTTTCTCGACCACTGAAGCTTTCTTT.

This clonotype was observed once. The chain carries TRBV20-1 and TRBJ1-1; tentatively, D is TRBD1 (6 bases). CDR1 is DFQATT and CDR2 is SNEGSKA in the germline V gene (reference sequence). There are 14 residues in the CDR3. V lost 5 bases to trimming and J lost 11 bases, with 24 bases between them. The chain's CDR3 is CSARGRQGSLKAFF. CDR3 DNA sequence: TGCAGTGCTCGGGGCCGGCAGGGGAGTCTGAAGGCTTTCTTT.

In its sample, this clonotype was seen many times. J is TRBJ2-7 and V is TRBV11-2; 8 bases agree with TRBD1. The CDR3 spans 13 residues. Germline V gene lookup returns CDR1 SGHAT and CDR2 FQNNGV. The junction had 9 bases not matched to a gene; V was cut back by 7 bases and J by 7 bases. The CDR3 loop is CASKTRGLGEQYF. The CDR3 DNA reads as TGTGCCAGCAAGACCAGGGGGCTGGGGGAGCAGTACTTC.

This clonotype was detected only a few times. The chain joins TRBV7-9 to TRBJ1-6, with D uncertain. From germline, CDR1 is SEHNR and CDR2 FQNEAQ (reference sequence). The CDR3 spans 14 residues. The germline V and J ends were trimmed by 5 bases and 8 bases, with 13 bases remaining between them. CDR3 sequence: CASSPQGMDSPLHF. The CDR3 region has the DNA TGTGCCAGCAGCCCCCAAGGTATGGATTCACCCCTCCACTTT.